These 10 T cell receptor beta chains were sequenced from one sample in a study of cytomegalovirus exposure and HLA in healthy donors. PCR involved 60 Vbeta and 13 Jbeta primers. TCRdb's table, derived via immunoSEQ multiplex PCR, lists solely in-frame clones and lacks some. The sample consists of about 160,000 clones, roughly 80% of them appearing once. Source material: PBMCs. The receptor set was obtained from a girl aged 2-15 years in good health and CMV-seropositive.

The rearrangement links TRBV5-1 to TRBJ2-5; 9 positions match TRBD1. Germline trimming cut 6 bases from V and 5 bases from J; bases unmatched to any gene: 11. CDR3 length: 15 amino acids. Germline V gene data show CDR1 as SGHRS and CDR2 as YFSETQ. The CDR3 is CASTLKQGARETQYF. The CDR3 bases are TGCGCCAGCACCCTCAAACAGGGGGCTCGGGAGACCCAGTACTTC.

The CDR3 nucleotides are TGTGCCAGCAGCCAAGCAGGGCGGGGGGTGAACACTGAAGCTTTCTTT. Translation gives CASSQAGRGVNTEAFF. J is TRBJ1-1 and V is TRBV14; D might be TRBD1 (5 bases). The V gene's germline CDR1 is SGHDN and CDR2 FVKESK. This CDR3 has 16 residues. The V end was cut by 1 base, the J end by 0 bases, with 12 bases between.

This clone was seen more than once but under ten times. V usage is TRBV19 and J usage is TRBJ1-4, with 11 bases fitting TRBD1. The V and J ends lost 5 bases and 8 bases, in that order; junction bases with no gene match: 10. The CDR3 totals 16 residues. Germline lookup yields CDR1 LNHDA and CDR2 SQIVND (reference sequence). The CDR3 DNA sequence: TGTGCCAGTAGTCCATCCGGGACAGGGGGTCACGAAAAACTGTTTTTT. Translation: CASSPSGTGGHEKLFF.

The chain couples TRBV6-5 to TRBJ2-2, with TRBD2 as a possible D gene (5 bases). Per germline, CDR1 MNHEY and CDR2 SVGAGI. Trimming cost V 10 bases and J 6 bases, with 12 bases left between them. The CDR3 totals 12 residues. This CDR3 is CATREAPGELFF. The CDR3 DNA sequence: TGTGCCACCCGGGAAGCGCCCGGGGAGCTGTTTTTT.

The V and J genes are TRBV6-4 and TRBJ2-2; 10 positions match TRBD2. Trimming took 0 bases from V and 5 from J; bases not matched to a gene: 9. Germline lookup yields CDR1 MRHNA and CDR2 SNTAGT. This CDR3 comprises 18 residues. The CDR3 sequence: CASSDSISSGSGTGELFF. CDR3 DNA: TGTGCCAGCAGTGACTCGATCTCTAGCGGGAGCGGAACCGGGGAGCTGTTTTTT.

The V call is TRBV4-2, the J call TRBJ2-7, with D unresolved. Per the germline V gene, CDR1 is LGHNA and CDR2 is YNFKEQ. Between the trimmed V and J ends, which lost 1 base and 5 bases, there was a span of 15 bases. CDR3 size: 15 residues. The CDR3 loop reads CASSQVMVALHEQYF. The DNA for the CDR3 is TGTGCCAGCAGCCAAGTGATGGTGGCCCTCCACGAGCAGTACTTC.

V gene TRBV27 combines with J gene TRBJ2-2; D is possibly TRBD2 (6 bases). CDR1 is MNHEY, CDR2 SMNVEV, per germline (reference sequence). V was shortened by 6 bases and J by 7 bases, with 21 bases between the two germline ends. The CDR3 sequence is 16 residues long. The CDR3: CASSAERALRSGELFF. The CDR3 DNA is TGTGCCAGCAGCGCAGAGCGGGCTTTGCGGAGCGGGGAGCTGTTTTTT.

The CDR3 loop is CASSSLGVDRGGETQYF. The CDR3 nucleotides are TGTGCCAGCAGCTCCTTAGGGGTGGACAGGGGGGGAGAGACCCAGTACTTC. The chain carries TRBV7-2 and TRBJ2-5, with TRBD1 matching over 10 bases. Unmatched junction bases numbered 12, after V lost 4 bases and J lost 4 bases. Per the germline V gene, CDR1 is SGHTA and CDR2 is FQGNSA. The CDR3 has 17 residues.

The chain recombines TRBV30 with TRBJ1-2; TRBD1 is a possible D gene (6 bases). This CDR3 has 14 amino acids. Germline V gene data show CDR1 as GTSNPN and CDR2 as SVGIG (reference sequence). Trimming pared 0 bases from V and 12 bases from J, leaving 20 bases between. CDR3 sequence: CAWSVSGALPGNTF. CDR3 DNA sequence: TGTGCCTGGAGTGTTTCAGGGGCCCTCCCGGGGAACACCTTC.

The V gene is TRBV10-3, the J gene TRBJ2-1, with 11 bases lining up with TRBD2. The J segment lost 0 bases and the V segment lost 1 base, leaving 11 bases of the junction unmatched. The CDR3 extends over 20 amino acids. The germline V gene has CDR1 ENHRY and CDR2 SYGVKD. CDR3 DNA: TGTGCCATCAGTGAGTTGGCCGGGACTAGCGGAGTCAGCTCCTACAATGAGCAGTTCTTC. It yields the protein CAISELAGTSGVSSYNEQFF.